A single sample gave rise to the 27 T cell receptor beta chains below, sequenced in a study of blood T cell repertoires in COVID-19. Repertoires were generated with immunoSEQ multiplex PCR, while TCRdb's copy carries only in-frame clones and drops some. The sample includes tens of thousands of clones, 91% seen only once; the top ten take 10% to 15%. Sequenced material: peripheral blood. These receptors all come from a human donor with active COVID-19. The donor label of this sample is uncertain.

The chain carries TRBV27 and TRBJ2-7, with a weak D call TRBD2 (6 bases). V shed 6 bases and J shed 1 base, with 16 bases lying between them. Per the germline V gene, CDR1 is MNHEY and CDR2 is SMNVEV (reference sequence). CDR3 size: 15 residues. CDR3 in DNA: TGTGCCAGCAGATCAATCGCGGCGGGGTCCTACGAGCAGTACTTC. The encoded protein is CASRSIAAGSYEQYF.

The gene calls are TRBV19 and TRBJ2-4; D is possibly TRBD2 (5 bases). Germline V gives CDR1 LNHDA, CDR2 SQIVND (reference sequence). V was pared by 5 bases and J by 0 bases, with 8 bases between. This CDR3 region has 14 residues. The CDR3 region is CASSLALAKNIQYF. As DNA, the CDR3 is TGTGCCAGTAGTCTAGCCCTAGCCAAAAACATTCAGTACTTC. Full variable domain (remainder filled in from reference TRBV19 and TRBJ2-4): DGGITQSPKYLFRKEGQNVTLSCEQNLNHDAMYWYRQDPGQGLRLIYYSQIVNDFQKGDIAEGYSVSREKKESFPLTVTSAQKNPTAFYLCASSLALAKNIQYFGAGTRLSVL.

The chain uses TRBV2 and TRBJ2-3, with D possibly matching TRBD1 (6 bases). In germline, CDR1 is SNHLY, CDR2 FYNNEI. The CDR3 spans 17 residues. The V gene lost 0 bases and the J gene lost 4 bases, with 17 bases spanning the gap. The CDR3 nucleotides read TGTGCCAGCAGTGAAGCGAGTTGGGGGCCCCATTCAGATACGCAGTATTTT. Protein product: CASSEASWGPHSDTQYF.

The V and J genes are TRBV7-3 and TRBJ2-1; 7 bases map to TRBD1. The CDR3 contains 15 residues. The V gene end was trimmed by 3 bases and the J gene end by 5 bases; junction bases not matched to a gene: 7. Germline lookup yields CDR1 SGHTA and CDR2 FQGTGA. The DNA of the CDR3 is TGTGCCAGCAGCTTGAATGGGGGACAGAACAATGAGCAGTTCTTC. This gives the protein CASSLNGGQNNEQFF.

V usage is TRBV15 and J usage is TRBJ2-7, with D possibly matching TRBD1 (6 bases). The germline V gene has CDR1 LNHNV and CDR2 YYDKDF (reference sequence). The CDR3 loop spans 15 amino acids. V lost 0 bases and J lost 3, with 12 bases in between. The CDR3 sequence: CATSRDLLDSYEQYF. CDR3 DNA sequence: TGTGCCACCAGCAGAGATTTGTTGGACAGCTACGAGCAGTACTTC.

The chain is built from TRBV2 and TRBJ2-7; 8 bases map to TRBD2. From germline, CDR1 is SNHLY and CDR2 FYNNEI. The CDR3 covers 15 residues. V gave up 1 base and J gave up 3 bases; unmatched junction bases: 5. CDR3 DNA sequence: TGTGCCAGCAGTGAAGGTCTAGCGGGTCTCTACGAGCAGTACTTC. Amino acid sequence: CASSEGLAGLYEQYF.

J is TRBJ2-2 and V is TRBV5-4, with D maybe TRBD2 (5 bases). V was clipped by 4 bases and J by 4 bases, with 20 bases between them. There are 17 residues in the CDR3. Germline V CDR1 and CDR2: SGHNT, YYREEE (reference sequence). The CDR3 sequence is CASSPDSGAAGTGELFF. CDR3 DNA: TGTGCCAGCAGCCCCGACTCCGGAGCGGCGGGCACCGGGGAGCTGTTTTTT.

This clone was seen just once. This chain links TRBV13 with TRBJ2-7; 7 bases are a match to TRBD2. The CDR3 spans 13 residues. From germline, CDR1 is PRHDT and CDR2 FYEKMQ (reference sequence). V lost 5 bases and J lost 4; bases outside the gene matches: 5. CDR3 residues: CASSQLAIYEQYF. CDR3 in DNA: TGTGCCAGCAGCCAACTAGCGATTTACGAGCAGTACTTC.

This clone was seen a single time. V gene TRBV29-1 combines with J gene TRBJ2-1; D gene unclear. The CDR3 runs 12 residues. Germline CDR1 and CDR2: SQVTM and ANQGSEA. Trimming took 3 bases from V and 3 from J, leaving 6 bases between them. CDR3 in DNA: TGCAGCGTTGACGCCGGCTACAATGAGCAGTTCTTC. Translated: CSVDAGYNEQFF.

This chain uses TRBV12-5 with TRBJ2-4, with 7 bases identical to TRBD1. The V and J ends lost 2 bases and 9 bases, in that order; junction bases with no gene match: 7. Germline V gene lookup returns CDR1 LGHNT and CDR2 FRNRAP. This CDR3 spans 14 amino acids. For the CDR3, the DNA is TGTGCTAGTGGTTTGACCGGGACAGCGACCATTCAGTACTTC. Translated: CASGLTGTATIQYF. The full variable domain, in which reference TRBV12-5 and TRBJ2-4 provide the parts outside the CDR3, is DARVTQTPRHKVTEMGQEVTMRCQPILGHNTVFWYRQTMMQGLELLAYFRNRAPLDDSGMPKDRFSAEMPDATLATLKIQPSEPRDSAVYFCASGLTGTATIQYFGAGTRLSVL.

V usage is TRBV6-2 or TRBV6-3 and J usage is TRBJ2-5; 10 nucleotides align to TRBD1. The CDR3 spans 16 residues. The germline V gene has CDR1 MNHEY and CDR2 SVGEGT. With V trimmed by 4 bases and J by 3 bases, 8 bases remained unmatched. The CDR3 spells CASSFRDRGIEETQYF. In DNA, the CDR3 is TGTGCCAGCAGTTTCCGGGACAGGGGTATCGAAGAGACCCAGTACTTC.

In its sample, this clone was seen once. V usage is TRBV4-3 and J usage is TRBJ2-1; 8 nucleotides line up with TRBD1. CDR1 and CDR2 from the germline V gene are LGHNA and YSLEER. V shed 6 bases, J shed 2 bases, and the junction held 6 bases outside the gene matches. CDR3 length: 15 residues. The CDR3 DNA is TGCGCCAGCAGTAAGACAGGGGCCCCCTACAATGAGCAGTTCTTC. Translation gives CASSKTGAPYNEQFF.

The CDR3 reads CASRVGQQETQYF. The DNA of the CDR3 is TGTGCCAGCAGGGTGGGACAGCAAGAGACCCAGTACTTC. The chain is built from TRBV28 and TRBJ2-5, with 7 bases fitting TRBD1. The junction had 3 bases not matched to a gene; V was cut back by 6 bases and J by 2 bases. Germline V gives CDR1 MDHEN, CDR2 SYDVKM. The CDR3 is 13 amino acids.

The chain employs TRBV7-9 and TRBJ1-1; D uncertain. The germline V gene encodes CDR1 SEHNR and CDR2 FQNEAQ (reference sequence). The V end lost 2 bases, the J end lost 1 base, and 14 bases lay between the germline ends. The CDR3 length is 16 residues. CDR3 amino acids: CASSLRGTGSNTEAFF. The CDR3 region has the DNA TGTGCCAGCAGCTTACGGGGAACGGGGTCGAACACTGAAGCTTTCTTT.

The V call is TRBV6-6, the J call TRBJ2-7; 12 bases line up with TRBD1. The V gene's germline CDR1 is MNHNY and CDR2 SVGAGI (reference sequence). The V and J ends lost 6 bases and 6 bases, in that order; junction bases with no gene match: 6. The CDR3 extends over 14 amino acids. CDR3 sequence (DNA): TGTGCCAGCAGACGGGGACAGGGGGCTGGCGAGCAGTACTTC. Its protein product is CASRRGQGAGEQYF.

This chain joins TRBV28 and TRBJ2-7; 9 nucleotides match TRBD1. This CDR3 region has 15 residues. J lost 3 bases, V lost 4 bases, and 7 bases had no gene match. The germline gives CDR1 MDHEN, CDR2 SYDVKM. CDR3 DNA: TGTGCCAGCAGTTCGCCGGGACAGGGAAGCTACGAGCAGTACTTC. Its translation: CASSSPGQGSYEQYF.

The chain carries TRBV7-9 and TRBJ2-1, with TRBD2 matching over 7 bases. The ends lost 1 base at V and 5 bases at J; junction bases unmatched: 2. This CDR3 is 14 amino acids long. Germline values: CDR1 SEHNR, CDR2 FQNEAQ (reference sequence). CDR3 coding DNA: TGTGCCAGCAGCTTAGGGGGGAGGGACAATGAGCAGTTCTTC. It specifies CASSLGGRDNEQFF.

V gene TRBV2 combines with J gene TRBJ1-5, with 7 positions matching TRBD1. J was trimmed by 0 bases and V by 7 bases; bases with no gene match: 12. Germline CDR1 is SNHLY and CDR2 is FYNNEI. CDR3 length: 17 amino acids. For the CDR3, the DNA is TGTGCCAGCAACGAGGGGGCAGGGCTTTATAGCAATCAGCCCCAGCATTTT. It translates to CASNEGAGLYSNQPQHF.

The rearrangement uses TRBV5-6 and TRBJ2-1; 9 nucleotides agree with TRBD2. CDR1 SGHDT and CDR2 YYEEEE come from the germline V gene. This CDR3 has 14 amino acids. Losses at the gene ends were 2 bases for V and 9 bases for J; bases not matched to a gene: 6. CDR3 DNA sequence: TGTGCCAGCAGCTTTATGGCGGGAGGGGGTGAGCAGTTCTTC. Amino acids: CASSFMAGGGEQFF.

V gene TRBV3-1 (or the pseudogene TRBV3-2) combines with J gene TRBJ2-2; a weak D match, TRBD2 (7 bases). V lost 4 bases and J lost 4, with 10 bases in between. The CDR3 runs 14 residues. Germline loops: CDR1 LGHDT, CDR2 YNNKEL (reference sequence). The CDR3 sequence: CASSLRGGTGELFF. Written as DNA, the CDR3 is TGTGCCAGCAGCCTGAGGGGGGGCACCGGGGAGCTGTTTTTT.

The V gene is TRBV4-3, the J gene TRBJ2-2; unclear D gene. The CDR3 sequence is 13 residues long. Trimming took 1 base from V and 8 from J, leaving 8 bases between them. Germline lookup yields CDR1 LGHNA and CDR2 YSLEER. The CDR3 DNA is TGCGCCAGCAGCCAAGGGCAGGTTGGGGAGCTGTTTTTT. This sequence encodes CASSQGQVGELFF.

The chain recombines TRBV29-1 with TRBJ2-1; D call uncertain. The CDR3 runs 13 residues. The germline V gene encodes CDR1 SQVTM and CDR2 ANQGSEA. The ends were cut back, 4 bases at V and 1 base at J, with 8 bases in the middle. CDR3 sequence reads: CSVAESSYNEQFF. The CDR3 DNA is TGCAGCGTTGCTGAGAGTTCCTACAATGAGCAGTTCTTC.

The chain links TRBV6-2 or TRBV6-3 to TRBJ2-3; D is perhaps TRBD2 (5 bases). This CDR3 is 15 amino acids long. The germline V gene has CDR1 MNHEY and CDR2 SVGEGT. Trimming pared 5 bases from V and 10 bases from J, leaving 22 bases between. The DNA of the CDR3 is TGTGCCAGCAGTACTCTGATATCGGGATTTGTCTCGCAGTATTTT. Translated, it gives CASSTLISGFVSQYF.

CDR3 in DNA: TGTGCCAGCAATGACAGGCCGGTGGTTCCCCAGCATTTT. Encoded protein: CASNDRPVVPQHF. The chain recombines TRBV6-6 with TRBJ1-5; D might be TRBD1 (6 bases). V dropped 7 bases and J dropped 10 bases, with 17 bases sitting between them. The CDR3 is 13 amino acids. Germline assignment: CDR1 MNHNY and CDR2 SVGAGI (reference sequence).

The chain carries TRBV28 and TRBJ2-1, with 7 bases identical to TRBD2. The CDR3 contains 14 residues. Germline assignment: CDR1 MDHEN and CDR2 SYDVKM. Trimming took 3 bases from V and 14 from J; bases not matched to a gene: 13. CDR3 sequence (DNA): TGTGCCAGCAGTTTCAAGCTAGCGGAGGGGCGAGAGTTCTTC. Protein product: CASSFKLAEGREFF.

The chain joins TRBV5-1 to TRBJ2-2; D perhaps matches TRBD2 (7 bases). Between the trimmed V and J ends, which lost 2 bases and 3 bases, there was a span of 11 bases. The germline V gene has CDR1 SGHRS and CDR2 YFSETQ. CDR3 length: 15 amino acids. The DNA of the CDR3 is TGCGCCAGCAGCTTCGGGGGGCGGGACACCGGGGAGCTGTTTTTT. This sequence encodes CASSFGGRDTGELFF.

The chain joins TRBV13 to TRBJ2-7; 9 positions agree with TRBD1. V was pared by 4 bases and J by 5 bases, with 6 bases of the junction left unmatched. Germline CDR1 and CDR2: PRHDT and FYEKMQ (reference sequence). CDR3 length: 14 residues. CDR3: CASSSRTGVHEQYF. The CDR3 DNA sequence: TGTGCCAGCAGCTCGAGGACAGGGGTCCACGAGCAGTACTTC.